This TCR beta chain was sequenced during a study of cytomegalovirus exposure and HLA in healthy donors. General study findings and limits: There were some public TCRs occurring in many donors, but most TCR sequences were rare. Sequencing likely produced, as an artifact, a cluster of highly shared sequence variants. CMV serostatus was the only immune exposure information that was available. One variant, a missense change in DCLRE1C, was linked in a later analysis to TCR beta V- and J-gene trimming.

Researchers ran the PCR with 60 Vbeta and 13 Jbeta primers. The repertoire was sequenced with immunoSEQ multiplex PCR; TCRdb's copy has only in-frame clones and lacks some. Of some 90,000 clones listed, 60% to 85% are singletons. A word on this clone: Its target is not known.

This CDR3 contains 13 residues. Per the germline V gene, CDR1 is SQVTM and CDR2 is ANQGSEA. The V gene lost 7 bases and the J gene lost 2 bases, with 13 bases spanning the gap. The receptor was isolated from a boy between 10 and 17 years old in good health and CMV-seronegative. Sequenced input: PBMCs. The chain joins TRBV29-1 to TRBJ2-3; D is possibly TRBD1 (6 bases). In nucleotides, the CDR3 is TGCAGCGAACAGGGCCCTAACACAGATACGCAGTATTTT. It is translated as CSEQGPNTDTQYF.